This T cell receptor (beta chain) was recorded in a study of shared clonotypes between healthy human individuals (dated by TCRdb to 2020 to 2022). Regarding the research as a whole: The cohort included a few men and a couple of women between 18 and 49 years of age. For each donor, CD4 naive and CD4 memory were each given three plates, CD8 naive was given two plates, and CD8 memory was given one plate. To estimate repertoire size and how much clonotype sharing occurs between individuals, the study deeply sequenced the blood TCR repertoires of several healthy adults. Different laboratories and diverse techniques were used to prepare libraries and sequence TCR repertoires, to increase sequencing depth and limit assay-specific biases. Leukapheresis yielded between about 0.9 and 9.5 billion PBMCs per donor. Here is what the overall study found, with its caveats: Sampling was restricted to blood, and TCR repertoires in tissue are likely to differ from TCR repertoires in blood. Pairwise subsampling led to the expectation that sequencing depth would affect the degree of clonotype sharing among donors. Rarefaction of sorted-subset datasets indicated incomplete sequencing despite the large sequencing depth. Compared with non-shared clonotypes, the clonotypes found in all four sorted-subset donors had higher generation probabilities. Because the study included a small number of donors, the genetic and exposure-history diversity represented was limited. Naive subsets generally had larger estimated clonotype richness than memory subsets did. Sharing across several donors was observed for around 5% of naive CD4, over 3% of naive CD8, 2% to 2.5% of memory CD4, and around 0.42% of memory CD8 clonotypes.

Trimming at the junction amounts to 9 bases on V and 2 bases on J, and the germline ends lie 17 bases apart. The CDR3 has 15 amino acids, counting the end cysteine and phenylalanine. Only CDR3 DNA is held: 45 bases, read in frame from base 1. Per the germline V gene, LGHNT is the CDR1 and FRNRAP is the CDR2. Remarks on this clone: Its antigen is not yet known. Base qualities were left out, and no much larger clone turns up one base away.

Using the deep immunoSEQ assay, multiplex PCR amplified TCR CDR3 regions from genomic DNA. For each cell subset, the extracted genomic DNA was distributed evenly across all wells of several immunoSEQ 96-well plates, and each plate served as one replicate. For sorted subsets, each replicate PCR was loaded with roughly 200 ng genomic DNA, equivalent to 30,000 or so T cell genomes. Purified libraries were quantified with a Qubit 3.0 fluorometer, sized on a Bioanalyzer 2100, and re-quantified with the KAPA Library Quantification kit. Every immunoSEQ 96-well plate was sequenced on a separate single-read 150-cycle Illumina NextSeq 550 flow cell. The original pipeline was this. Because the immunoSEQ output held only junctional sequences and lacked quality scores, the filtering could not match the filtering applied to full-length reads. Sequences were annotated with PyIR, a Python wrapper for IgBLAST v1.9, using IMGT germline references to assign V/J genes and CDR3. Reads with weak V/J assignments (E-value above 1e-6), missing CDR3, stop codons, out-of-frame junctions, or ambiguous translated residues were removed. V3J clonotypes were defined by identical inferred V gene, J gene, and CDR3 amino acid sequence. Percentage overlap between repertoires was calculated by dividing the number of shared unique clonotypes by the size of the smaller repertoire. Three approaches were used to assess repertoire richness: RTK rarefaction, the Chao1 estimator, and Recon v2.1 estimates of unobserved clonotypes. OLGA was used to compute generation probabilities for all TCRbeta clonotypes that the gDNA method yielded from a few donors. TCRdb provides this immuneACCESS table in a form limited to in-frame rearrangements. Some clones are lacking; in checked studies, under half of them reflect an unresolved V gene, and why the rest are absent is not known. For V, J and clone size, that table is used; D and trimming come from the DNA. This sample lists approximately 650,000 clones; nearly 97% were detected once. The top ten clonotypes cover over 0.09% of the sample.

CD8 naive samples were CD45RO-negative cells positively selected for CCR7, giving a CD45RA+CCR7+ population that excluded TemRA cells. Healthy HIV-negative adults with no recently reported acute infections or vaccinations were included as donors. Every donor was a Caucasian adult residing in Nashville, Tennessee, USA. Blood was obtained by leukapheresis, after which PBMCs were separated by Ficoll-Histopaque density gradient centrifugation and cryopreserved in liquid nitrogen vapor phase. Analytical flow cytometry was used to check the purity and quantity of every magnetically sorted T cell population. Genomic DNA was isolated from every sorted fraction and measured by UV absorbance on a Nanodrop 2000c.

The chain links TRBV12-5 with TRBJ2-1, and the D gene may be TRBD1, 6 bases matching. The origin of this receptor is a woman in her twenties or thirties in good health. The sequenced sample was naive CD8+ T cells sorted from blood. The cell subset or site label on this specimen signifies: CD45RA+CCR7+. The CDR3 corresponds to CASEWGQRAYNEQFF. The sequenced DNA is TGTGCTAGCGAGTGGGGGCAGCGCGCCTACAATGAGCAGTTCTTC.